This T cell receptor beta chain was found in a study of blood T cell repertoires in COVID-19. Study background: Acute-phase and convalescent COVID-19 samples originated in the United States, Italy and Spain. Nucleic acid was either cDNA or gDNA, and it came from T cells, B-cell-depleted T cells, or PBMCs.

In the authors' workflow: Reference gene primer amplification gave estimated nucleated cell counts. Data came from immunoSEQ multiplex PCR; TCRdb stores just in-frame clones and leaves some out. V and J calls and clone size come straight from that table; D and trimming were deduced from the DNA. The sample yields about 180,000 clones, 65% to 90% seen once. The specimen was peripheral blood. The sequence was obtained from a man aged 45 to 65 with active or convalescent COVID-19.

In DNA, the CDR3 is TGTGCCAGCAGCTATAGCGGGGACGTTGCAGATACGCAGTATTTT. Encoded protein: CASSYSGDVADTQYF. The chain carries TRBV9 and TRBJ2-3, with 8 positions matching TRBD2. There are 15 residues in the CDR3. V was pared by 4 bases and J by 4 bases, with 8 bases of the junction left unmatched. Germline V gene data show CDR1 as SGDLS and CDR2 as YYNGEE. The entire variable domain, with the rest obtained from reference TRBV9 and TRBJ2-3, is as follows: DSGVTQTPKHLITATGQRVTLRCSPRSGDLSVYWYQQSLDQGLQFLIQYYNGEERAKGNILERFSAQQFPDLHSELNLSSLELGDSALYFCASSYSGDVADTQYFGPGTRLTVL.